This is a list of T cell receptor beta chains from one sample in a study of cytomegalovirus exposure and HLA in healthy donors. The protocol was immunoSEQ multiplex PCR, while the TCRdb copy is restricted to in-frame clones and leaves out a portion. The sample yields 250,000 to 300,000 clones, 86% seen once. The sequenced sample consisted of PBMCs. The receptors stem from a young woman in good health and CMV-seronegative. The CDR3 runs from the conserved cysteine through the conserved F or W. The D gene is left open where the match is weak. Where a row states a size, it is once, few, many or the class of an expanded clone; other rows omit it.

clone_size: NA
d_call: TRBD1
j_call: TRBJ1-6
v_call: TRBV30
cdr3_aa: CAWLRGDRGLGSPLHF
cdr3_nt: TGTGCCTGGCTTCGCGGGGACAGGGGTCTGGGTTCACCCCTCCACTTT

clone_size: many
d_call: NA
j_call: TRBJ1-1
v_call: TRBV29-1
cdr3_aa: CSVEDSAAGNTEAFF
cdr3_nt: TGCAGCGTTGAAGATTCCGCCGCCGGTAACACTGAAGCTTTCTTT

clone_size: NA
d_call: NA
j_call: TRBJ1-2
v_call: TRBV5-1
cdr3_aa: CASSKADRIAGYTF
cdr3_nt: TGCGCCAGCAGCAAGGCAGACCGTATAGCCGGCTACACCTTC

clone_size: NA
d_call: TRBD2
j_call: TRBJ2-7
v_call: TRBV7-9
cdr3_aa: CASSLGAGRVEQYF
cdr3_nt: TGTGCCAGCAGCTTAGGGGCGGGGAGGGTCGAGCAGTACTTC

clone_size: NA
d_call: NA
j_call: TRBJ2-6
v_call: TRBV5-1
cdr3_aa: CASSSDGAGANVLTF
cdr3_nt: TGCGCCAGCAGCTCGGATGGAGCTGGGGCCAACGTCCTGACTTTC

clone_size: NA
d_call: NA
j_call: TRBJ2-7
v_call: TRBV20-1
cdr3_aa: CSAGAGDEQYF
cdr3_nt: TGCAGTGCTGGAGCAGGGGATGAGCAGTACTTC

clone_size: NA
d_call: NA
j_call: TRBJ1-2
v_call: TRBV9
cdr3_aa: CASSVGDFAYGYTF
cdr3_nt: TGTGCCAGCAGCGTAGGAGATTTCGCCTATGGCTACACCTTC

clone_size: NA
d_call: NA
j_call: TRBJ1-2
v_call: TRBV28
cdr3_aa: CASSGGLRNYGYTF
cdr3_nt: TGTGCCAGCTCCGGTGGGCTCCGTAACTATGGCTACACCTTC

clone_size: NA
d_call: NA
j_call: TRBJ1-1
v_call: TRBV6-5
cdr3_aa: CASSYSSTRDTEAFF
cdr3_nt: TGTGCCAGCAGTTACTCGTCCACTCGGGACACTGAAGCTTTCTTT

clone_size: NA
d_call: NA
j_call: TRBJ2-7
v_call: TRBV7-2
cdr3_aa: CASSFGGALSYEQYF
cdr3_nt: TGTGCCAGCAGCTTTGGGGGGGCCCTCTCCTACGAGCAGTACTTC

clone_size: once
d_call: NA
j_call: TRBJ1-4
v_call: TRBV7-9
cdr3_aa: CASSLKGITGPEEKLFF
cdr3_nt: TGTGCCAGCAGCCTGAAAGGCATAACAGGGCCGGAGGAAAAACTGTTTTTT

clone_size: NA
d_call: NA
j_call: TRBJ1-5
v_call: TRBV2
cdr3_aa: CAGGRGSNQPQHF
cdr3_nt: TGTGCCGGGGGCAGAGGCAGCAATCAGCCCCAGCATTTT

clone_size: NA
d_call: NA
j_call: TRBJ2-7
v_call: TRBV10-3
cdr3_aa: CAINGGSYEQYF
cdr3_nt: TGTGCCATCAATGGAGGATCCTACGAGCAGTACTTC

clone_size: NA
d_call: TRBD2
j_call: TRBJ2-3
v_call: TRBV7-3
cdr3_aa: CASSSFGGGTDTQYF
cdr3_nt: TGTGCCAGCAGCTCGTTTGGCGGGGGGACAGATACGCAGTATTTT

clone_size: NA
d_call: NA
j_call: TRBJ2-7
v_call: TRBV9
cdr3_aa: CASSAPGRAGEQYF
cdr3_nt: TGTGCCAGCAGCGCCCCGGGACGGGCGGGGGAGCAGTACTTC

clone_size: NA
d_call: NA
j_call: TRBJ2-5
v_call: TRBV28
cdr3_aa: CASSLVTGAQETQYF
cdr3_nt: TGTGCCAGCAGTTTAGTGACGGGAGCCCAAGAGACCCAGTACTTC

clone_size: NA
d_call: TRBD1
j_call: TRBJ1-5
v_call: TRBV5-8
cdr3_aa: CASSLGTGGSSNQPQHF
cdr3_nt: TGTGCCAGCAGCTTGGGTACAGGGGGAAGTAGCAATCAGCCCCAGCATTTT

clone_size: many
d_call: TRBD2
j_call: TRBJ2-1
v_call: TRBV7-9
cdr3_aa: CASSGRLAGDNEQFF
cdr3_nt: TGTGCCAGCAGCGGACGACTAGCGGGGGACAATGAGCAGTTCTTC

clone_size: NA
d_call: NA
j_call: TRBJ2-5
v_call: TRBV7-9
cdr3_aa: CASRLRDSQFGETQYF
cdr3_nt: TGTGCCAGCAGGTTGAGGGACTCTCAATTTGGAGAGACCCAGTACTTC

clone_size: NA
d_call: TRBD1
j_call: TRBJ2-7
v_call: TRBV9
cdr3_aa: CASSVMTGLEDEQYF
cdr3_nt: TGTGCCAGCAGCGTAATGACAGGGTTGGAGGACGAGCAGTACTTC

clone_size: NA
d_call: NA
j_call: TRBJ1-2
v_call: TRBV5-6
cdr3_aa: CASSQGADYGYTF
cdr3_nt: TGTGCCAGCAGCCAAGGGGCGGACTATGGCTACACCTTC

clone_size: NA
d_call: NA
j_call: TRBJ2-7
v_call: TRBV27
cdr3_aa: CASSLSTLPGYEQYF
cdr3_nt: TGTGCCAGCAGTTTATCGACACTCCCGGGATACGAGCAGTACTTC

clone_size: NA
d_call: NA
j_call: TRBJ1-2
v_call: TRBV2
cdr3_aa: CASSALGPGANYGYTF
cdr3_nt: TGTGCCAGCAGTGCTCTGGGGCCAGGGGCTAACTATGGCTACACCTTC

clone_size: NA
d_call: NA
j_call: TRBJ1-3
v_call: TRBV5-1
cdr3_aa: CASSLAGAGNTIYF
cdr3_nt: TGCGCCAGCAGCTTGGCAGGGGCTGGAAACACCATATATTTT

clone_size: NA
d_call: NA
j_call: TRBJ1-2
v_call: TRBV11-2
cdr3_aa: CASSSNYNSNYGYTF
cdr3_nt: TGTGCCAGCAGCTCGAACTACAATTCGAACTATGGCTACACCTTC

clone_size: NA
d_call: TRBD2
j_call: TRBJ2-5
v_call: TRBV11-2
cdr3_aa: CASSLGSPGGETQYF
cdr3_nt: TGTGCCAGCAGCTTAGGATCTCCCGGGGGGGAGACCCAGTACTTC

clone_size: NA
d_call: TRBD1
j_call: TRBJ1-5
v_call: TRBV4-1
cdr3_aa: CASSQGQGGGNQPQHF
cdr3_nt: TGCGCCAGCAGCCAAGGACAGGGGGGTGGCAATCAGCCCCAGCATTTT

clone_size: NA
d_call: NA
j_call: TRBJ1-1
v_call: TRBV2
cdr3_aa: CASTRAGSNTEAFF
cdr3_nt: TGTGCCAGCACCAGGGCAGGGTCTAACACTGAAGCTTTCTTT

clone_size: few
d_call: TRBD1
j_call: TRBJ1-5
v_call: TRBV12-5
cdr3_aa: CASGFGRGPGGQPQHF
cdr3_nt: TGTGCTAGTGGTTTCGGAAGGGGGCCTGGAGGCCAGCCCCAGCATTTT

clone_size: NA
d_call: NA
j_call: TRBJ1-1
v_call: TRBV5-1
cdr3_aa: CASSLERSNTEAFF
cdr3_nt: TGCGCCAGCAGCTTGGAACGGAGTAACACTGAAGCTTTCTTT

clone_size: NA
d_call: NA
j_call: TRBJ1-2
v_call: TRBV19
cdr3_aa: CASSMRALIPHAPHNYGYTF
cdr3_nt: TGTGCCAGTAGTATGAGGGCTCTGATCCCCCACGCACCCCACAACTATGGCTACACCTTC

clone_size: NA
d_call: TRBD2
j_call: TRBJ2-7
v_call: TRBV6-6
cdr3_aa: CASSYIQRGDSYEQYF
cdr3_nt: TGTGCCAGCAGTTACATTCAGCGGGGGGACTCCTACGAGCAGTACTTC

clone_size: NA
d_call: NA
j_call: TRBJ2-1
v_call: TRBV29-1
cdr3_aa: CSAETDYNEQFF
cdr3_nt: TGCAGCGCCGAGACTGATTACAATGAGCAGTTCTTC

clone_size: few
d_call: NA
j_call: TRBJ2-5
v_call: TRBV29-1
cdr3_aa: CSVVHGGRQETQYF
cdr3_nt: TGCAGCGTTGTTCACGGGGGGCGCCAAGAGACCCAGTACTTC

clone_size: NA
d_call: NA
j_call: TRBJ1-2
v_call: TRBV4-1
cdr3_aa: CASSPPDPGETYGYTF
cdr3_nt: TGCGCCAGCAGCCCCCCAGACCCAGGGGAAACCTATGGCTACACCTTC

clone_size: once
d_call: TRBD1
j_call: TRBJ2-1
v_call: TRBV9
cdr3_aa: CASRGGQGMYNEQFF
cdr3_nt: TGTGCCAGCAGGGGCGGACAGGGTATGTACAATGAGCAGTTCTTC

clone_size: NA
d_call: NA
j_call: TRBJ1-3
v_call: TRBV6-5
cdr3_aa: CASRGADGNTIYF
cdr3_nt: TGTGCCAGCAGGGGGGCGGATGGAAACACCATATATTTT

clone_size: NA
d_call: NA
j_call: TRBJ2-1
v_call: TRBV6-6
cdr3_aa: CASSYSDTYNEQFF
cdr3_nt: TGTGCCAGCAGTTACTCGGACACCTACAATGAGCAGTTCTTC

clone_size: few
d_call: NA
j_call: TRBJ1-2
v_call: TRBV6-1
cdr3_aa: CASSEGESYGYTF
cdr3_nt: TGTGCCAGCAGTGAAGGCGAATCCTATGGCTACACCTTC

clone_size: once
d_call: TRBD1
j_call: TRBJ2-2
v_call: TRBV10-1
cdr3_aa: CASSGDRGPTGELFF
cdr3_nt: TGCGCCAGCAGCGGGGACAGGGGGCCTACCGGGGAGCTGTTTTTT

clone_size: NA
d_call: NA
j_call: TRBJ2-7
v_call: TRBV18
cdr3_aa: CASSPWSGSSYEQYF
cdr3_nt: TGTGCCAGCTCACCATGGTCCGGGAGCTCCTACGAGCAGTACTTC

clone_size: NA
d_call: TRBD2
j_call: TRBJ2-5
v_call: TRBV4-1
cdr3_aa: CASSLAGVETQYF
cdr3_nt: TGCGCCAGCAGCCTAGCGGGAGTAGAGACCCAGTACTTC

clone_size: NA
d_call: TRBD2
j_call: TRBJ2-3
v_call: TRBV6-5
cdr3_aa: CASSYSSGGVDTQYF
cdr3_nt: TGTGCCAGCAGTTACTCTAGCGGGGGTGTAGATACGCAGTATTTT

clone_size: NA
d_call: NA
j_call: TRBJ1-1
v_call: TRBV6-4
cdr3_aa: CASSLNMGVRGTEAFF
cdr3_nt: TGTGCCAGCAGCCTCAACATGGGAGTTCGGGGCACTGAAGCTTTCTTT